Presented here are 9 T cell receptor beta chains from one specimen sequenced in a study of blood T cell repertoires in COVID-19. The data were produced by immunoSEQ multiplex PCR, yet TCRdb's version contains in-frame clones alone and is incomplete. The table includes about 330,000 clones, more than 75% detected once. Sequencing input: PBMCs or T cells enriched from blood (not recorded which). All receptors come from a woman in her twenties or thirties who had recovered from COVID-19.

The chain joins TRBV5-4 to TRBJ2-1; D is perhaps TRBD2 (5 bases). There are 13 residues in the CDR3. V lost 6 bases to trimming and J lost 6 bases, with 13 bases between them. The V gene's germline CDR1 is SGHNT and CDR2 YYREEE (reference sequence). The CDR3 loop reads CASNGISPNEQFF. CDR3 coding DNA: TGTGCCAGCAACGGGATCTCTCCCAATGAGCAGTTCTTC. Filled out from reference TRBV5-4 and TRBJ2-1, the complete variable domain reads ETGVTQSPTHLIKTRGQQVTLRCSSQSGHNTVSWYQQALGQGPQFIFQYYREEENGRGNFPPRFSGLQFPNYSSELNVNALELDDSALYLCASNGISPNEQFFGPGTRLTVL.

V usage is TRBV19 and J usage is TRBJ2-6, with a possible D match to TRBD1 (6 bases). V lost 6 bases to trimming and J lost 0 bases, with 12 bases between them. Germline loops: CDR1 LNHDA, CDR2 SQIVND (reference sequence). This CDR3 has 16 residues. The CDR3 region has the DNA TGTGCCAGTAGGTGGACAGAGTTCTCTGGGGCCAACGTCCTGACTTTC. This translates into CASRWTEFSGANVLTF.

The chain employs TRBV12-3 or TRBV12-4 and TRBJ2-7; D unclear. The CDR3 has 13 amino acids. The V gene lost 3 bases and the J gene lost 3 bases, with 9 bases spanning the gap. The CDR3 DNA reads as TGTGCCAGCAGTTTTCCCCCCTTCTACGAGCAGTACTTC. Translating it yields CASSFPPFYEQYF.

This clone has only one observation. The chain links TRBV27 to TRBJ2-2; the D gene is possibly TRBD1 (5 bases). This CDR3 contains 15 residues. The V and J ends lost 1 base and 5 bases respectively, with 11 bases between them. Germline V CDR1 and CDR2: MNHEY, SMNVEV (reference sequence). This chain's CDR3 is CASSLWGPRTGELFF. The CDR3 DNA follows: TGTGCCAGCAGTTTATGGGGCCCCAGGACCGGGGAGCTGTTTTTT.

CDR3 DNA sequence: TGTGCCAGCAGGACGACAGGGTGGGAGACCCAGTACTTC. Protein: CASRTTGWETQYF. J is TRBJ2-5 and V is TRBV25-1; 7 bases fit TRBD1. Germline V gene lookup returns CDR1 MGHDK and CDR2 SYGVNS. The CDR3 spans 13 residues. V lost 6 bases and J lost 5; bases outside the gene matches: 6.

The chain carries TRBV5-8 and TRBJ1-2; D is unclear. The CDR3 spans 12 residues. V gave up 1 base and J gave up 8 bases, with 9 bases separating them. CDR1 and CDR2 from the germline V gene are SGHTS and YDEGEE. CDR3 in amino acids: CASSLSISGYTF. CDR3 sequence (DNA): TGTGCCAGCAGCTTGTCTATTTCGGGCTACACCTTC.

V gene TRBV27 combines with J gene TRBJ1-1, with 7 bases matching TRBD1. The CDR3 spans 13 residues. The J segment lost 2 bases and the V segment lost 6 bases, leaving 3 bases of the junction unmatched. The V gene's germline CDR1 is MNHEY and CDR2 SMNVEV (reference sequence). CDR3 nucleotide sequence: TGTGCCAGCAGGTACAGGGGAAACACTGAAGCTTTCTTT. It specifies CASRYRGNTEAFF.

The chain links TRBV6-5 to TRBJ1-2, with TRBD1 identical over 7 bases. The CDR3 covers 14 residues. Germline V gives CDR1 MNHEY, CDR2 SVGAGI. Trimming cost V 8 bases and J 2 bases; bases outside gene matches: 8. The CDR3 spells CASSYGGGNYGYTF. Here the CDR3 DNA reads TGTGCCAGCTCCTACGGAGGGGGCAACTATGGCTACACCTTC.

V usage is TRBV6-1 and J usage is TRBJ2-7; D is uncertain. Trimming pared 0 bases from V and 2 bases from J, leaving 8 bases between. The CDR3 is made up of 14 amino acids. Germline CDR1 reads MNHNS; CDR2 reads SASEGT. This CDR3 is CASSEAHRTYEQYF. For the CDR3, the DNA is TGTGCCAGCAGTGAAGCGCACAGAACCTACGAGCAGTACTTC.